The text below deals with one T cell receptor beta chain. The clone's antigen remains unknown. Nothing much larger sits one base from this clone, and base qualities are not available. Including the terminal cysteine and phenylalanine, the CDR3 comprises 15 residues. The sequence is cut down to CDR3 DNA, 45 bases in frame from base 1. The germline V gene gives CDR1 as SGHTA and CDR2 as FQGNSA. V is clipped by 3 bases and J by 1 base, and the sequence between their germline boundaries is 12 bases long. TCRbeta CDR3 regions were amplified from genomic DNA using the immunoSEQ Assay, a bias-controlled multiplex PCR. The paper's data handling went like this. The number of nucleated cells in each sample was estimated from the amplification of reference gene primers within the assay. To quantify the absolute abundance of each unique TCRbeta CDR3 rearrangement, sequence reads were collapsed and filtered. For each sample, productive Simpson clonality was calculated as the square root of Simpson's diversity index across productive rearrangements. Sourced from immuneACCESS, this table was stored by TCRdb with only in-frame sequences that have V and J called. A share of the clones is absent; for the studies checked, an unresolved V gene accounts for under half, and the remainder has no known explanation. V and J calls plus clone size are reproduced from that table; the DNA served to infer D and trimming. This sample has over 100,000 clones in its table, and over 80% of those were observed once. Of the sample, roughly 3.5% falls within the top ten clones.

The data derive from a study of blood T cell repertoires in COVID-19 (dated by TCRdb to about 2020). General notes on the study: Samples covering the acute and convalescent phases of COVID-19 were provided by collaborators in the United States, Italy and Spain. The samples were drawn from two sources: the first 160 participants of the ongoing ImmuneRACE study, and over 950 subjects contributed by 6 global collaborators. Deeply sampled blood TCRbeta repertoires from subjects exposed to, actively infected with, or recovered from COVID-19 were included in the dataset. Where available, HLA class I and class II types were obtained from metadata supplied by the sample provider rather than from assay-based typing. Sample metadata almost always included a de-identified subject ID, COVID-19 status, age in years and sex. The repertoires were made available in a free public database intended to serve as a resource for research on the immune response to SARS-CoV-2. The prospective study material was composed of cDNA or gDNA derived from T cells, B-cell-depleted T cells, or PBMCs.

In the prospective study, participants were about 18 to 100 years old, resided in about two dozen geographic areas of the United States, and were enrolled through a virtual design. Cohort assignment in the prospective study relied on participant-reported clinical history from a screening survey and a study questionnaire. Recovered participants in ImmuneRACE Cohort 3 were defined by two consecutive negative NP/OP PCR tests, clearance by a healthcare professional, or resolution of symptoms. Mobile phlebotomists in the prospective study collected whole blood, serum and a nasopharyngeal or oropharyngeal swab from every participant. Additional blood draws and questionnaires over an approximately 2-month period could optionally be provided by prospective study participants. Before DNA extraction, blood samples from the prospective study were shipped at room temperature or frozen. Summary of the overall study and its limitations: The quantity of clinical and demographic metadata differed by source and by participant and was supplied without curation.

This receptor chain uses TRBV7-2 and TRBJ1-1, with the D gene uncertain. The receptor comes from a woman aged 25 to 39 who had recovered from COVID-19. Material for sequencing was PBMCs or T cells enriched from blood (not recorded which). DNA sequence: TGTGCCAGCAGCTTGACGGGGAGGAGGAACACTGAAGCTTTCTTT. This translates into CASSLTGRRNTEAFF.